These T cell receptor beta chains were read from a single sample in a study of blood T cell repertoires in COVID-19. Assay used: immunoSEQ multiplex PCR; TCRdb lists only in-frame clones, some missing. The sample shows around 100,000 clones, roughly 87% of them seen only once. The sequencing sample was made of peripheral blood. All receptors derive from a woman aged 45-65 years with COVID-19, enrolled during active disease. Both conserved end residues are part of each CDR3. Fields, in order: J gene, D gene, clone size, V gene, CDR3 protein. D genes are given only for firm matches. Expanded clones are given a class, and other clones once, few, many or no size at all.

TRBJ1-2 TRBD1 - TRBV3-1/TRBV3-2 CASSQDGGQGRSYTF
TRBJ2-5 - - TRBV5-1 CASSYPAETQYF
TRBJ2-7 TRBD2 - TRBV27 CASSRSGVSYEQYF
TRBJ2-7 TRBD1 - TRBV12-3/TRBV12-4 CASRGTGVDEQYF
TRBJ2-5 TRBD2 - TRBV11-2 CASSSTSGGRETQYF
TRBJ2-7 - - TRBV19 CASSWGGQAYEQYF
TRBJ1-1 - once TRBV11-3 CASSLQGANTEAFF
TRBJ2-1 TRBD2 - TRBV30 CAWSVIASGGANEQFF
TRBJ1-2 - - TRBV18 CASSPDSYYGYTF
TRBJ2-5 - - TRBV4-3 CASSLSGGKETQYF
TRBJ1-5 - few TRBV7-6 CASSLVGGNQPQHF
TRBJ2-1 TRBD1 - TRBV9 CASSVADRASSSYNEQFF
TRBJ2-3 TRBD2 - TRBV6-1 CASSEALAGSTDTQYF
TRBJ1-1 TRBD1 - TRBV11-3 CASSSYRGLDTEAFF
TRBJ2-5 TRBD1 - TRBV25-1 CASNRGAGGDETQYF
TRBJ2-3 - once TRBV10-1 CASSESSVRTDTQYF
TRBJ1-1 - - TRBV10-3 CAISVEGGNTEAFF
TRBJ1-5 - once TRBV5-6 CASSSQTDLQPQHF
TRBJ1-2 - few TRBV7-2 CASSLDSNYGYTF
TRBJ2-6 TRBD2 - TRBV3-1/TRBV3-2 CASSQFSGASSGANVLTF
TRBJ2-1 TRBD2 - TRBV30 CAWSRTSGGDNEQFF
TRBJ2-5 TRBD2 - TRBV5-4 CASSTTSEETQYF
TRBJ2-2 - - TRBV11-2 CASTSLFRGGELFF
TRBJ2-7 TRBD1 few TRBV29-1 CSVTRVGDSSYEQYF
TRBJ2-5 - - TRBV18 CASSTAETQYF
TRBJ2-7 - - TRBV18 CASSPPVVDEQYF
TRBJ1-3 - - TRBV6-5 CASSWGDGGNTIYF
TRBJ1-1 - - TRBV7-8 CASSLEAQGRVTEAFF
TRBJ1-5 - - TRBV19 CASSIGAPYSNQPQHF
TRBJ2-3 - - TRBV28 CASSLVNPTDTQYF
TRBJ2-5 TRBD2 - TRBV5-1 CASSLASSGAFGETQYF
TRBJ2-4 TRBD1 - TRBV11-3 CASSEGQGRWSIQYF
TRBJ2-7 TRBD1 - TRBV11-3 CASSTRDREGGEQYF
TRBJ2-3 TRBD2 - TRBV4-2 CASSLTQLAGDTDTQYF
TRBJ2-7 - - TRBV7-3 CASSFKGGREQYF
TRBJ1-2 - once TRBV7-9 CASSLEGPLASYGYTF
TRBJ1-1 - - TRBV6-1 CASSESLWRGEAFF
TRBJ1-2 - - TRBV6-4 CAPPGWHGYTF
TRBJ1-1 - - TRBV2 CATAPGHWNTEAFF
TRBJ2-7 TRBD2 - TRBV7-2 CASSLAGRDYEQYF
TRBJ1-1 - - TRBV19 CASSISRNTEAFF
TRBJ2-7 TRBD1 - TRBV5-1 CASSPVPGTGNEQYF
TRBJ1-4 - - TRBV29-1 CSAGGRNNEKLFF
TRBJ1-2 - once TRBV4-3 CASSPNRDYGYTF
TRBJ2-5 - - TRBV2 CASKETGIETQYF
TRBJ2-1 - - TRBV7-9 CASSHLQALNEQFF
TRBJ2-2 TRBD1 - TRBV7-9 CASSLGTGSPNTGELFF
TRBJ2-1 - - TRBV7-8 CASSLIQAISYNEQFF
TRBJ2-3 - - TRBV9 CASSVARGHLTNTQYF
TRBJ1-1 - few TRBV3-1/TRBV3-2 CASSQGTDRLNTEAFF